This T cell receptor (beta chain) was retrieved from a study of blood T cell repertoires in COVID-19. The repertoire was sequenced with immunoSEQ multiplex PCR; TCRdb's copy has only in-frame clones and lacks some. The sample has some 110,000 clones, around 80% seen once. The V and J ends lost 1 base and 3 bases respectively, with 9 bases between them. Germline CDR1 and CDR2: SGDLS and YYNGEE. The CDR3 sequence is 14 residues long. J is TRBJ2-3 and V is TRBV9; D not certain. The material sequenced was peripheral blood. This sequence was found in a man between 65 and 85 years old with acute or convalescent COVID-19. DNA for the CDR3: TGTGCCAGCAGCGTAATAGCTCTGACAGATACGCAGTATTTT. Translation gives CASSVIALTDTQYF.